Listed below are T cell receptor beta chains from one sample, sequenced in a study of T cell responses to AZD1222 COVID-19 vaccine. Assay: immunoSEQ multiplex PCR; the TCRdb copy retains only in-frame clones and omits some. The table lists 150,000 to 200,000 clones, around 88% of them singletons. Material: peripheral blood, obtained 28 days after the second AZD1222 dose. The receptor source for this set is an adult who received the AZD1222 COVID-19 vaccine. Each CDR3 is given with its conserved first and last residue. A D gene is named only where the DNA matches it firmly. Size values are once, few and many counts, or a class for expanded clones, and some rows have none.

clone size	V gene	D gene	J gene	CDR3 DNA	CDR3 protein
.	TRBV20-1	.	TRBJ2-1	TGCAGTGCTAGTCGCCCACGGGGGCCCTCCTACAATGAGCAGTTCTTC	CSASRPRGPSYNEQFF
.	TRBV5-1	TRBD1	TRBJ2-5	TGCGCCAGCAGCTTGGTCGGTGGGACAGGGGGAGAGACCCAGTACTTC	CASSLVGGTGGETQYF
.	TRBV7-2	TRBD2	TRBJ2-1	TGTGCCAGCAGCACCGGACTAGCGGGGTTTGAGCAGTTCTTC	CASSTGLAGFEQFF
.	TRBV3-1/TRBV3-2	.	TRBJ2-1	TGTGCCAGCAGCCAAGGGGAGGCTCCTACTAATGAGCAGTTCTTC	CASSQGEAPTNEQFF
.	TRBV5-1	.	TRBJ2-7	TGCGCCAGCAGCATAGGGACAATCTCCTACGAGCAGTACTTC	CASSIGTISYEQYF
.	TRBV29-1	TRBD1	TRBJ2-7	TGCAGCGTTGGTTTCCCGGGACAGGGGTCCTACGAGCAGTACTTC	CSVGFPGQGSYEQYF
.	TRBV5-1	TRBD2	TRBJ2-7	TGCGCCAGCAGCTCGAGCGGGGCCCGAGGTGAGCAGTACTTC	CASSSSGARGEQYF
.	TRBV12-3/TRBV12-4	.	TRBJ2-7	TGTGCCAGCAGTTTCCTCAACGAGCAGTACTTC	CASSFLNEQYF
.	TRBV30	TRBD1	TRBJ1-2	TGTGCCTGGAGTAAAGCAGGGGGCTATGGCTACACCTTC	CAWSKAGGYGYTF
once	TRBV7-6	TRBD2	TRBJ2-3	TGTGCCAGCAGCGCCGGACTAGCGGACGCTAGCACAGATACGCAGTATTTT	CASSAGLADASTDTQYF
.	TRBV19	.	TRBJ2-5	TGTGCCAGTAGTATAGATCGGGAGACCCAGTACTTC	CASSIDRETQYF
few	TRBV6-4	TRBD2	TRBJ2-1	TGTGCCAGCAGTTCTAGCGGGGGGGCCGAGCGACAGTTCTTC	CASSSSGGAERQFF
.	TRBV3-1/TRBV3-2	TRBD1	TRBJ1-6	TGTGCCAGCAGCCAAGTTCCCCAGGGGGCCGGTTCACCCCTCCACTTT	CASSQVPQGAGSPLHF
.	TRBV4-1	.	TRBJ2-3	TGCGCCAGCAGCCAAGGGAGGACAGTAACTAGCACAGATACGCAGTATTTT	CASSQGRTVTSTDTQYF
.	TRBV10-3	.	TRBJ1-1	TGTGCCATCAGTGCCCGGCAGGGCGGGGGGAGGACTGAAGCTTTCTTT	CAISARQGGGRTEAFF
.	TRBV29-1	.	TRBJ1-1	TGCAGCGCTCCTACGACAGGGAACACTGAAGCTTTCTTT	CSAPTTGNTEAFF
.	TRBV4-1	.	TRBJ2-7	TGCGCCAGCAGCCACCCCGGGACAACCCTCAATCCCTACGAGCAGTACTTC	CASSHPGTTLNPYEQYF
.	TRBV19	.	TRBJ2-2	TGTGCCAGTAGTATGACTCCGCCCGGGGAGCTGTTTTTT	CASSMTPPGELFF
.	TRBV3-1/TRBV3-2	.	TRBJ2-1	TGTGCCAGCAGCCTAGACAGTGGCCAGCAGTTCTTC	CASSLDSGQQFF
.	TRBV19	.	TRBJ1-4	TGTGCCAGTAGTACGTCAAGACAGCCTAATGAAAAACTGTTTTTT	CASSTSRQPNEKLFF
few	TRBV13	.	TRBJ1-2	TGTGCCAGCAGCCCCCGGGGCGTGGAGGGCTACACCTTC	CASSPRGVEGYTF
.	TRBV4-1	.	TRBJ2-7	TGCGCCAGCAGCCAAGAGGAAGGAGGAGACTACGAGCAGTACTTC	CASSQEEGGDYEQYF